These 5 T cell receptor beta chains share one sample of origin, sequenced in a study of CD8+CD57+ T cells in acquired aplastic anemia. CDR3 and TCR beta VDJ profiling relied on genomic DNA as the template. TCRdb re-called the reads with MiXCR, one entry per CDR3 protein. The sample holds more than 150,000 distinct CDR3 sequences; 48% are singletons and the top ten take 10% to 15%. Individuals selected for sequencing had exhibited CD8+CD57+ cell expansion on flow cytometry. Sample: sorted CD4+, CD8+, or CD8+CD57+ T cells (not recorded which) from PBMCs. The receptor source for this set is a human donor with aplastic anemia.

Ten or more counts support this clonotype. The rearrangement joins TRBV12-3 or TRBV12-4 to TRBJ2-1, with 12 bases aligning to TRBD1. Unmatched junction bases numbered 3, after V lost 1 base and J lost 8 bases. The CDR3 spans 15 residues. The CDR3 nucleotides are TGTGCCAGCAGTTTAGAGGGACAGGGGGCGTATGAGCAGTTCTTC. This sequence encodes CASSLEGQGAYEQFF.

This clonotype was found once. This could be a read error, since a much larger clone is one nucleotide away. The chain recombines TRBV24-1 with TRBJ2-7, with D tentatively TRBD1 (5 bases). Germline loops: CDR1 KGHDR, CDR2 SFDVKD. This CDR3 is 12 amino acids long. The germline V and J ends were trimmed by 11 bases and 6 bases, with 16 bases remaining between them. CDR3 in DNA: TGTGCCAGCAGGGCGACAGCCCGCGAGCAGTACTTC. Amino acids: CASRATAREQYF.

For the CDR3, the DNA is TGTGCCAGCCGCAGGACTAGCGGGGGGCACAATGAGCAGTTCTTC. As protein: CASRRTSGGHNEQFF. This sequence joins TRBV6-2 or TRBV6-3 and TRBJ2-1; 14 nucleotides align to TRBD2. Germline-derived CDR1 and CDR2 are MNHEY and SVGEGT. The CDR3 loop spans 15 amino acids. V lost 8 bases and J lost 5; bases outside the gene matches: 5.

This clonotype was seen repeatedly, ten times or more. The chain combines TRBV5-4 with TRBJ2-5; 9 bases are shared with TRBD2. The CDR3 totals 18 residues. Germline-derived CDR1 and CDR2 are SGHNT and YYREEE (reference sequence). V shed 0 bases, J shed 0 bases, and the junction held 9 bases outside the gene matches. CDR3 sequence: CASSLGGSGGLNQETQYF. CDR3 nucleotides: TGTGCCAGCAGCTTGGGCGGTAGCGGGGGACTCAACCAAGAGACCCAGTACTTC.

The chain has TRBV7-8 and TRBJ2-7; D is unclear. The V gene lost 5 bases and the J gene lost 0 bases, with 5 bases spanning the gap. Per the germline V gene, CDR1 is SGHVS and CDR2 is FQNEAQ. The CDR3 covers 12 residues. This CDR3 is CASSRASYEQYF. Here the CDR3 DNA reads TGTGCCAGCAGCCGGGCCTCCTACGAGCAGTACTTC.